This T cell receptor (beta chain) emerged from a study of OX40 agonist ivuxolimab in advanced cancers. Study context: The eligibility criteria allowed prior anti-PD-1, anti-PD-L1 or anti-CTLA-4 therapy, and roughly 39% had some.

The V and J ends lost 11 bases and 7 bases, in that order; junction bases with no gene match: 20. Germline V lookup: CDR1 ENHRY, CDR2 SYGVKD. The CDR3 is made up of 15 amino acids. With respect to this clone: Its cognate antigen is unknown.

Study-level results: Fewer expanded clones were found on average in CD4+ than in CD8+ T cells.

Sequenced by immunoSEQ multiplex PCR; TCRdb stores in-frame clones only, minus some. Of about 46,000 clones listed, about 90% were seen once; the top ten hold around 60%. This TCR was sampled from an adult with an advanced solid tumor such as melanoma, head and neck, liver or kidney cancer. Sequenced here: CD4+ or CD8+ T cells sorted from blood, sampled in a trial of the OX40 agonist ivuxolimab. This rearrangement joins TRBV10-3 to TRBJ2-7; 7 bases are shared with TRBD1. The CDR3 coding sequence is TGTGCCCATCAACCGGGGTCAGGTAGGGGGCGTGAGCAGTACTTC. Residues: CAHQPGSGRGREQYF.